The source of this T cell receptor beta chain is a study of spatial heterogeneity in lung cancer. On the study more broadly: There was a strong correlation between the counts of TCR transcripts measured in tumor regions and a T cell transcriptional module score that was calculated from matched bulk RNA-seq.

Per the germline V gene, CDR1 is SGHVS and CDR2 is FNYEAQ. The CDR3 runs 13 residues. The V end was cut by 5 bases, the J end by 3 bases, with 9 bases between. Findings of the study overall: Expanded alpha and beta TCR counts within tumors tracked tumor mutation counts.

This clonotype was recorded at least ten times. The antigen remains unidentified. This beta chain represents an off-target read in a library built for alpha chains; its size is of limited meaning. This sample's time point: sample taken at primary tumor resection. Patients with untreated early-stage non-small cell lung cancer, numbering around 71, were the donors. Each TCR cDNA molecule bore a unique molecular identifier. Each CDR3 protein is one row after TCRdb ran MiXCR on the 5' RACE reads. The sample carries 15,000 or so distinct CDR3 sequences, approximately 4.8% recorded once. The J gene is TRBJ2-3, the V gene TRBV7-6; D is undetermined. The material was lung tumor tissue, obtained at surgery. The receptor was derived from a female donor with early-stage non-small cell lung cancer. The CDR3 protein is CASSPTLTDTQYF. The CDR3 bases are TGTGCCAGCAGCCCCACCCTTACAGATACGCAGTATTTT.